This T cell receptor beta chain appears in the sequencing data of a study of liver allograft versus peripheral blood T cells. At the level of the study: In transplanted livers, T cell receptor repertoires were compared with those found in the recipients' peripheral blood.

The CDR3 length is 13 residues. Germline V CDR1 and CDR2: SGHTA, FQGNSA. V was cut by 1 base and J by 6 bases, with 6 bases left in between. Study results and caveats: Intra-allograft T cell receptor repertoires in the liver reportedly differed from peripheral blood repertoires.

TCRdb re-analysed the reads in MiXCR, keeping a single row per CDR3 protein. Among roughly 8,000 distinct CDR3 sequences listed, approximately 18% were seen once. This clonotype is medium-sized. No antigen is known for it. This sequence was found in a human patient who had a liver transplant. The graft donor may account for some of the T cells. This chain joins TRBV7-2 and TRBJ2-2; tentatively, D is TRBD1 (6 bases). Here the CDR3 DNA reads TGTGCCAGCAGCTTAGAGGGGGCCGGGGAGCTGTTTTTT. Translated, it gives CASSLEGAGELFF.